The 3 T cell receptor beta chains reported below all come from one sample, sequenced in a study of cytotoxic CD8 clonotypes in ibrutinib-treated CLL. TCRdb keeps only in-frame clones here, not all; method: immunoSEQ multiplex PCR. The repertoire holds roughly 23,000 clones, about 78% seen once, with around 8.3% in the top ten. The sequencing here drew on PBMCs, taken before ibrutinib treatment. The receptors here all came from a human donor with chronic lymphocytic leukemia.

The chain is built from TRBV5-4 and TRBJ2-5; D perhaps matches TRBD2 (6 bases). The CDR3 totals 15 residues. V lost 4 bases to trimming and J lost 1 base, with 14 bases between them. The germline V gene has CDR1 SGHNT and CDR2 YYREEE (reference sequence). The CDR3 nucleotides are TGTGCCAGCAGCCCTCCCGGAGGGTCCCAAGAGACCCAGTACTTC. This sequence encodes CASSPPGGSQETQYF.

The V gene is TRBV10-1, the J gene TRBJ1-2, with 8 bases that match TRBD1. The J segment lost 14 bases and the V segment lost 2 bases, leaving 7 bases of the junction unmatched. The CDR3 loop spans 12 amino acids. The germline gives CDR1 WNHNN, CDR2 SYGVQD (reference sequence). CDR3 coding DNA: TGCGCCAGCAGTGAGGACGGACAGGGCCTTACCTTC. Amino acids: CASSEDGQGLTF.

This sequence joins TRBV7-2 and TRBJ2-3, with D hard to call. This CDR3 region has 15 residues. The germline V gene has CDR1 SGHTA and CDR2 FQGNSA. Trimming cost V 4 bases and J 0 bases, with 11 bases left between them. In DNA form, the CDR3 reads TGTGCCAGCAGCTCGGTACGCCGGAGCACAGATACGCAGTATTTT. This sequence encodes CASSSVRRSTDTQYF.